The 28 T cell receptor beta chains given below trace back to one sample, sequenced in a study of shared clonotypes between healthy human individuals. Method: immunoSEQ multiplex PCR; TCRdb's copy keeps in-frame clones and lacks some. Here the sample spans some 2,500,000 clones, just under 95% being singletons. The sample consisted of naive CD4+ T cells from PBMCs. Documented subset: CD45RA+ positively selected. The receptors come from a man aged 18 to 29 in good health. Some clones in this sample may be carry-over from other donors' samples.

This sequence joins TRBV5-1 and TRBJ2-5; TRBD2 aligns across 9 bases. CDR1 is SGHRS, CDR2 YFSETQ, per germline. After removal of 0 bases from V and 3 bases from J, the junction contained 9 bases not matched to a gene. The CDR3 sequence is 17 residues long. In nucleotides, the CDR3 is TGCGCCAGCAGCTTGGCCGCTGGAGCGGGAGGAGAAGAGACCCAGTACTTC. This gives the protein CASSLAAGAGGEETQYF.

The sample holds one count of this clone. The rearrangement joins TRBV20-1 to TRBJ2-7; TRBD1 is a possible D gene (5 bases). CDR1 and CDR2 (germline): DFQATT, SNEGSKA (reference sequence). V gave up 7 bases and J gave up 7 bases, with 8 bases separating them. CDR3 size: 9 residues. The CDR3 bases are TGCAGTGGGACACGGGAGCAGTACTTC. Protein: CSGTREQYF.

The gene calls are TRBV21-1 and TRBJ2-7. TRBV21-1 is described as a pseudogene. CDR3 size: 14 residues. The CDR3 region has the DNA TGTGCCAGCAGATTGGGATTGCAGTTCTACGAGCAGTACTTC. Amino acids: CASRLGLQFYEQYF.

CDR3 amino acids: CASTSITGGKSEAFF. In DNA, the CDR3 is TGTGCCAGCACCTCTATTACAGGGGGTAAATCTGAAGCTTTCTTT. The chain has TRBV4-2 and TRBJ1-1, with 8 bases identical to TRBD1. The CDR3 runs to 15 residues. Trimming cost V 7 bases and J 6 bases; bases outside gene matches: 13. Germline V gives CDR1 LGHNA, CDR2 YNFKEQ.

The genes are TRBV7-2 and TRBJ2-4; 12 bases agree with TRBD2. V lost 5 bases, J lost 11 bases, and 10 bases stayed unmatched. The CDR3 runs 15 residues. Germline V CDR1 and CDR2: SGHTA, FQGNSA. CDR3 DNA sequence: TGTGCCAGCAGCCGGCGGACTAGCGGGAAGACCGTTCAGTACTTC. This gives the protein CASSRRTSGKTVQYF.

The V call is TRBV10-1, the J call TRBJ2-5; the D is unclear. This CDR3 is 15 amino acids long. The germline gives CDR1 WNHNN, CDR2 SYGVQD (reference sequence). V gave up 3 bases and J gave up 5 bases, with 16 bases separating them. The CDR3 nucleotides read TGCGCCAGCAGTGATTACAGTGTGGAAGTCGAGACCCAGTACTTC. It specifies CASSDYSVEVETQYF.

The table lists this clone with a count of one. In the same sample, other DNA sequences code for this CDR3. The chain has TRBV5-6 and TRBJ2-1; D uncertain. The CDR3 is 11 amino acids. Germline CDR1 and CDR2: SGHDT and YYEEEE. V lost 5 bases to trimming and J lost 4 bases, with 4 bases between them. CDR3: CASSLYNEQFF. CDR3 nucleotides: TGTGCCAGCAGTCTGTACAATGAGCAGTTCTTC.

The chain carries TRBV19 and TRBJ2-6, with D perhaps TRBD1 or TRBD2 (5 bases each). V gave up 2 bases and J gave up 1 base, with 15 bases separating them. Germline CDR1 and CDR2: LNHDA and SQIVND (reference sequence). The CDR3 has 18 amino acids. The CDR3 DNA is TGTGCCAGTAGTATACTCCCAGGGACGAGATCTGGGGCCAACGTCCTGACTTTC. Protein sequence: CASSILPGTRSGANVLTF.

This clone has just one count. This chain joins TRBV30 and TRBJ2-5; 11 positions match TRBD1. The J call may be wrong; the DNA end is better matched by TRBJ2-7. Germline assignment: CDR1 GTSNPN and CDR2 SVGIG (reference sequence). This CDR3 has 14 residues. CDR3 residues: CAWSADRGPYEQYF. The CDR3 nucleotides are TGTGCCTGGAGTGCGGACAGGGGGCCCTACGAGCAGTACTTC.

The chain recombines TRBV11-1 with TRBJ2-5; D not resolved. V was clipped by 5 bases and J by 3 bases, with 16 bases between them. The CDR3 extends over 15 amino acids. Germline V lookup: CDR1 SGHAT, CDR2 FQDESV (reference sequence). The CDR3 spells CASSARSYVKETQYF. CDR3 coding DNA: TGTGCCAGCAGCGCCCGGTCATATGTCAAAGAGACCCAGTACTTC. Complete variable domain (other parts from reference TRBV11-1 and TRBJ2-5): EAEVAQSPRYKITEKSQAVAFWCDPISGHATLYWYRQILGQGPELLVQFQDESVVDDSQLPKDRFSAERLKGVDSTLKIQPAELGDSAMYLCASSARSYVKETQYFGPGTRLLVL.

This clone was recorded once. This rearrangement joins TRBV15 to TRBJ1-3; D ambiguous. This CDR3 is 13 amino acids long. Germline V CDR1 and CDR2: LNHNV, YYDKDF (reference sequence). Trimming cost V 8 bases and J 0 bases, with 8 bases left between them. The DNA for the CDR3 is TGTGCCACCTCCTCGGACTCTGGAAACACCATATATTTT. Encoded protein: CATSSDSGNTIYF.

This chain joins TRBV6-5 and TRBJ1-5; no definite D call. This CDR3 contains 13 residues. The germline CDR1 and CDR2 sequences are MNHEY and SVGAGI. V dropped 7 bases and J dropped 4 bases, with 11 bases sitting between them. CDR3 amino acids: CASTESGNQPQHF. CDR3 sequence (DNA): TGTGCCAGCACCGAAAGTGGGAATCAGCCCCAGCATTTT.

The genes are TRBV11-1 and TRBJ1-1, with 12 bases matching TRBD1. CDR1 SGHAT and CDR2 FQDESV come from the germline V gene (reference sequence). The CDR3 runs to 14 residues. With 4 bases clipped from V and 6 bases from J, the junction kept 3 bases outside the gene matches. The CDR3 here is CASSSRDRGPEAFF. In DNA form, the CDR3 reads TGTGCCAGCAGCTCTCGGGACAGGGGGCCTGAAGCTTTCTTT.

This clone was observed a few times. V and J are TRBV6-5 and TRBJ1-1, with 7 bases matching TRBD1. Germline trimming cut 5 bases from V and 4 bases from J; bases unmatched to any gene: 4. Germline CDR1 MNHEY, CDR2 SVGAGI. This CDR3 spans 13 amino acids. The CDR3 here is CASSLPGGTEAFF. The CDR3 coding sequence is TGTGCCAGCAGTCTACCAGGGGGCACTGAAGCTTTCTTT.

This chain joins TRBV28 and TRBJ2-1; D is possibly TRBD1 (5 bases). Germline CDR1 is MDHEN and CDR2 is SYDVKM. The CDR3 covers 12 residues. V lost 11 bases and J 4 bases, leaving 12 bases between the germline ends. The CDR3 nucleotides read TGTGCCGCTGGGGCGGTGTACAATGAGCAGTTCTTC. Translated: CAAGAVYNEQFF.

This rearrangement joins TRBV28 to TRBJ2-3, with D unclear. Germline-derived CDR1 and CDR2 are MDHEN and SYDVKM. The CDR3 sequence is 13 residues long. Deletions cut 9 bases from V and 4 bases from J, with 14 bases between. CDR3 DNA: TGTGCCAGTTCTTTGAGGACCCCAGATACGCAGTATTTT. Translated: CASSLRTPDTQYF.

V and J are TRBV28 and TRBJ2-1, with D possibly being TRBD2 (5 bases). Germline CDR1 is MDHEN and CDR2 is SYDVKM. V lost 6 bases, J lost 8 bases, and 14 bases lay in between. CDR3 size: 13 residues. The chain's CDR3 is CASSPRAPDEQFF. DNA of the CDR3: TGTGCCAGCAGCCCGAGGGCCCCCGATGAGCAGTTCTTC. The complete variable domain, with remaining parts taken from reference TRBV28 and TRBJ2-1, reads DVKVTQSSRYLVKRTGEKVFLECVQDMDHENMFWYRQDPGLGLRLIYFSYDVKMKEKGDIPEGYSVSREKKERFSLILESASTNQTSMYLCASSPRAPDEQFFGPGTRLTVL.

The chain employs TRBV13 and TRBJ1-5; D is ambiguous. In germline, CDR1 is PRHDT, CDR2 FYEKMQ (reference sequence). The V and J ends lost 8 bases and 0 bases respectively, with 14 bases between them. This CDR3 has 15 residues. The DNA for the CDR3 is TGTGCCAGCCGGATCAGCCCCTATAGCAATCAGCCCCAGCATTTT. As protein: CASRISPYSNQPQHF.

The V and J genes are TRBV20-1 and TRBJ2-5; D remains unclear. V lost 3 bases and J lost 9, with 11 bases in between. Germline V gene data show CDR1 as DFQATT and CDR2 as SNEGSKA (reference sequence). The CDR3 has 11 residues. As DNA, the CDR3 is TGCAGTGCTAGGCGGATCGAGGCCCAGTACTTC. Protein sequence: CSARRIEAQYF.

J is TRBJ1-6 and V is TRBV4-1, with TRBD1 identical over 7 bases. The CDR3 runs 15 residues. V dropped 0 bases and J dropped 9; count of bases not matched to a gene: 5. Germline loops: CDR1 MGHRA, CDR2 YSYEKL. CDR3 coding DNA: TGCGCCAGCAGCCAAGAGACGCAGGGGGTTTCACCCCTCCACTTT. It encodes CASSQETQGVSPLHF.

Concerning this clone: Other nucleotide sequences from this sample produce the same CDR3. The V gene is TRBV2, the J gene TRBJ1-1; tentatively, D is TRBD1 (5 bases). Germline V gene sequence: CDR1 SNHLY, CDR2 FYNNEI. The V end lost 1 base, the J end lost 1 base, and 7 bases lay between the germline ends. The CDR3 extends over 14 amino acids. The DNA of the CDR3 is TGTGCCAGCAGTGAAGGTGGGGGGAACACTGAAGCTTTCTTT. Protein sequence: CASSEGGGNTEAFF.

J is TRBJ2-2 and V is TRBV6-1, with D perhaps matching TRBD2 (5 bases). The germline gives CDR1 MNHNS, CDR2 SASEGT. The CDR3 spans 13 residues. Trimming took off 11 bases at V and 4 bases at J, with 14 bases between the two ends. The chain's CDR3 is CAGIDSATGELFF. The CDR3 DNA is TGTGCCGGTATAGATAGCGCCACCGGGGAGCTGTTTTTT.

Of note for this clone: Additional DNA sequences in this sample encode the identical CDR3. This chain joins TRBV28 and TRBJ1-2, with 7 bases matching TRBD1. CDR1 is MDHEN, CDR2 SYDVKM, per germline. This CDR3 region has 13 residues. V lost 2 bases and J lost 8; bases outside the gene matches: 5. CDR3 bases: TGTGCCAGCAGTTTAGAGGGGGCGAGGGGCTACACCTTC. Translated, it gives CASSLEGARGYTF.

This chain uses TRBV15 with TRBJ2-1, with TRBD1 matching over 7 bases. Germline V CDR1 and CDR2: LNHNV, YYDKDF (reference sequence). Trimming took 0 bases from V and 15 from J; bases not matched to a gene: 5. The length of the CDR3 is 12 residues. CDR3 sequence reads: CATSRELGQRFF. Here the CDR3 DNA reads TGTGCCACCAGCAGAGAGTTGGGACAGCGGTTCTTC.

The chain employs TRBV25-1 and TRBJ2-7, with unresolved D. Germline loops: CDR1 MGHDK, CDR2 SYGVNS. V lost 3 bases to trimming and J lost 5 bases, with 11 bases between them. The CDR3 has 13 amino acids. The CDR3 loop reads CASSDYHRDEQYF. CDR3 bases: TGTGCCAGCAGTGATTACCACCGGGACGAGCAGTACTTC.

This chain uses TRBV18 with TRBJ2-7, with D unclear. Germline values: CDR1 KGHSH, CDR2 LQKENI. V shed 3 bases and J shed 2 bases, with 8 bases lying between them. This CDR3 has 13 residues. CDR3 DNA: TGTGCCAGCTCACCCAGGAGTGCCTACGAGCAGTACTTC. Residues: CASSPRSAYEQYF.

The V and J genes are TRBV5-4 and TRBJ2-1; 7 nucleotides line up with TRBD1. This CDR3 spans 19 amino acids. Germline-derived CDR1 and CDR2 are SGHNT and YYREEE (reference sequence). V lost 4 bases to trimming and J lost 4 bases; unmatched junction nucleotides: 20. CDR3 sequence reads: CASSPGGRGGEVPYNEQFF. The CDR3 bases are TGTGCCAGCAGCCCAGGGGGTCGAGGGGGAGAGGTGCCATACAATGAGCAGTTCTTC.

The chain combines TRBV6-4 with TRBJ2-1; D is possibly TRBD2 (5 bases). V dropped 4 bases and J dropped 0 bases, with 13 bases sitting between them. CDR3 length: 16 amino acids. Germline V gene sequence: CDR1 MRHNA, CDR2 SNTAGT. The DNA for the CDR3 is TGTGCCAGCAGTGGAAGGCGGGCTAGCTCCTACAATGAGCAGTTCTTC. Translating gives CASSGRRASSYNEQFF.